This record looks at one T cell receptor (beta chain) sequence and its context. The CDR3 length is 18 residues. The V gene end was trimmed by 1 base and the J gene end by 0 bases; junction bases not matched to a gene: 8. Germline-derived CDR1 and CDR2 are SGHKS and YYEKEE (reference sequence). This entry comes from a study of blood T cell repertoires in COVID-19. Study information: Samples representing acute and convalescent COVID-19 were sourced from the United States, Italy and Spain.

Original processing methods: Scientists estimated how many nucleated cells there were by amplifying reference gene primers. Clones were sequenced by immunoSEQ multiplex PCR, and TCRdb holds only the in-frame ones, with some missing. That table furnishes V, J and clone size, whereas the DNA furnished D and trimming. The table has 200,000 to 300,000 clones, approximately 86% seen once. The genes are TRBV5-5 and TRBJ2-3; 10 nucleotides line up with TRBD2. Sequenced material: peripheral blood. This sequence originates from a woman in her 30s who had recovered from COVID-19. CDR3 bases: TGTGCCAGCAGCTTGTACAGCGGGGGGGGACCTAGCACAGATACGCAGTATTTT. Its translation: CASSLYSGGGPSTDTQYF.